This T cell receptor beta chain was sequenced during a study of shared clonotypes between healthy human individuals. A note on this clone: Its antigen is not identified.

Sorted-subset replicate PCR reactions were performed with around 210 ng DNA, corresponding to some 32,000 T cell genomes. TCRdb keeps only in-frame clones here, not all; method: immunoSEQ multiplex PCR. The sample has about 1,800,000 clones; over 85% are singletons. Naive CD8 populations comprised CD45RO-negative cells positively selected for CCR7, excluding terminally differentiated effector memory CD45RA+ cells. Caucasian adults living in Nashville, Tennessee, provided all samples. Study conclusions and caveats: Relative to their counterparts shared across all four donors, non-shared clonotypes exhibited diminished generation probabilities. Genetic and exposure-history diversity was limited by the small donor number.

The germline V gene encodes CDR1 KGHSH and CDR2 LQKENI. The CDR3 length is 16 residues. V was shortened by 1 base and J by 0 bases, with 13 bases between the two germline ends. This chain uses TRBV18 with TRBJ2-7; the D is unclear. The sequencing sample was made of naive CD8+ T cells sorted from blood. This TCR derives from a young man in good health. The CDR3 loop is CASSPRSQTSSYEQYF. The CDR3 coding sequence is TGTGCCAGCTCACCACGGTCACAGACGAGCTCCTACGAGCAGTACTTC.